One and the same sample provided the 17 T cell receptor beta chains below, sequenced in a study of T cells in Graves' hyperthyroidism and ophthalmopathy. The CDR3 regions of TCR beta were amplified from RNA transcripts. First-round RT-PCR targeting the TCR CDR3 was performed with the HTBI primer set. TCRdb used MiXCR to reprocess the multiplex PCR reads, holding one entry per CDR3 protein. Found here are some 510,000 distinct CDR3 sequences, around 46% of them singletons; the top ten hold about 7.8%. What was sequenced was peripheral blood or thyroid tissue (not recorded which). All receptors derive from a woman aged 18-29 years with Graves' hyperthyroidism.

This clonotype came up many times. The chain employs TRBV20-1 and TRBJ1-1; no clear D gene. This CDR3 comprises 12 residues. Trimming removed 1 base at V and 3 bases at J, with 6 bases between. Germline loops: CDR1 DFQATT, CDR2 SNEGSKA (reference sequence). The CDR3 loop is CSARVVYTEAFF. The CDR3, as DNA: TGCAGTGCTAGAGTGGTGTACACTGAAGCTTTCTTT.

V is TRBV24-1 and J is TRBJ2-3, with 10 bases lining up with TRBD2. The CDR3 consists of 15 residues. V lost 0 bases to trimming and J lost 6 bases; unmatched junction nucleotides: 2. Germline assignment: CDR1 KGHDR and CDR2 SFDVKD. The CDR3 sequence: CATSDLASGGDTQYF. The CDR3 coding sequence is TGTGCCACCAGTGATTTGGCTAGCGGGGGTGATACGCAGTATTTT.

This chain joins TRBV2 and TRBJ1-1; D is unclear. Germline V lookup: CDR1 SNHLY, CDR2 FYNNEI. The CDR3 contains 15 residues. V dropped 6 bases and J dropped 4 bases, with 18 bases sitting between them. CDR3 nucleotides: TGTGCCAGCAGCCGCACTACACCGGACGGCACTGAAGCTTTCTTT. Encoded protein: CASSRTTPDGTEAFF.

This clonotype occurred a few times. J is TRBJ1-1 and V is TRBV20-1; D uncertain. V was pared by 0 bases and J by 7 bases, with 15 bases between. Germline CDR1 reads DFQATT; CDR2 reads SNEGSKA (reference sequence). The CDR3 has 14 residues. The DNA of the CDR3 is TGCAGTGCTAGAGATCCAAGACAACTCGTTGAAGCTTTCTTT. This translates into CSARDPRQLVEAFF.

The chain carries TRBV2 and TRBJ1-1; 8 bases align to TRBD1. J lost 0 bases, V lost 6 bases, and 3 bases had no gene match. Per the germline V gene, CDR1 is SNHLY and CDR2 is FYNNEI. The CDR3 is 14 residues long. The CDR3 DNA is TGTGCCAGCAGCACAGGGGGTATGAACACTGAAGCTTTCTTT. Translated, it gives CASSTGGMNTEAFF.

With respect to this clonotype: A clone one base away is much larger, so this may be a read error. The chain carries TRBV10-2 and TRBJ2-7, with D perhaps matching TRBD1 (6 bases). The CDR3 totals 15 residues. CDR1 is WSHSY and CDR2 is SAAADI in the germline V gene. The CDR3: CASSPTRGVPYGQYF. CDR3 in DNA: TGCGCCAGCAGTCCTACCAGGGGTGTCCCCTACGGGCAGTACTTC.

The chain joins TRBV2 to TRBJ1-2; the match to TRBD1 covers 10 bases. CDR3 length equals 15 residues. The V gene's germline CDR1 is SNHLY and CDR2 FYNNEI. V was clipped by 6 bases and J by 5 bases; unmatched bases: 9. The CDR3 loop is CASRGTGVFGYGYTF. CDR3 bases: TGTGCCAGCAGAGGGACAGGGGTCTTCGGTTATGGCTACACCTTC.

DNA for the CDR3: TGCGCCAGCAGCTCCTCGGGCGGGGCGGACACCGGGGAGCTGTTTTTT. Translated: CASSSSGGADTGELFF. The V gene is TRBV5-1, the J gene TRBJ2-2, with a possible D match to TRBD2 (6 bases). Germline V gene sequence: CDR1 SGHRS, CDR2 YFSETQ. V was clipped by 3 bases and J by 3 bases, with 15 bases between them. CDR3 length equals 16 residues.

The rearrangement joins TRBV7-9 to TRBJ1-1, with D tentatively TRBD1 (6 bases). The V end lost 5 bases, the J end lost 10 bases, and 17 bases lay between the germline ends. This CDR3 has 13 amino acids. From germline, CDR1 is SEHNR and CDR2 FQNEAQ (reference sequence). CDR3 DNA sequence: TGTGCCAGCAGCCGAGGCGGGGGCGCGGGAGCTTTCTTT. Its protein product is CASSRGGGAGAFF.

The chain carries TRBV11-2 and TRBJ2-7; 11 nucleotides line up with TRBD2. Germline CDR1 and CDR2: SGHAT and FQNNGV. The ends lost 5 bases at V and 4 bases at J; junction bases unmatched: 4. This CDR3 spans 14 amino acids. The CDR3 DNA reads as TGTGCCAGCAGCCAGACTAGCGGGACGTACGAGCAGTACTTC. This gives the protein CASSQTSGTYEQYF.

The V call is TRBV20-1, the J call TRBJ2-6; D perhaps matches TRBD1 (6 bases). The CDR3 extends over 18 amino acids. With 3 bases removed from V and 1 base from J, the gap between germline ends came to 19 bases. Germline loops: CDR1 DFQATT, CDR2 SNEGSKA (reference sequence). The CDR3: CSASNGQGNLSGANVLTF. DNA of the CDR3: TGCAGTGCTAGCAATGGTCAGGGGAATTTATCTGGGGCCAACGTCCTGACTTTC.

J is TRBJ2-7 and V is TRBV2; 10 bases fit TRBD2. The CDR3 has 16 residues. Germline-derived CDR1 and CDR2 are SNHLY and FYNNEI. Trimming at V came to 6 bases and at J to 4 bases, leaving 12 bases not matched to a gene. Here the CDR3 DNA reads TGTGCCAGCAGCGTAGCGGGAGGTCATCCCCGTTACGAGCAGTACTTC. Amino acid sequence: CASSVAGGHPRYEQYF. Together with reference TRBV2 and TRBJ2-7, the CDR3 gives the full variable domain: EPEVTQTPSHQVTQMGQEVILRCVPISNHLYFYWYRQILGQKVEFLVSFYNNEISEKSEIFDDQFSVERPDGSNFTLKIRSTKLEDSAMYFCASSVAGGHPRYEQYFGPGTRLTVT.

This chain links TRBV19 with TRBJ1-5, with unresolved D. Germline V CDR1 and CDR2: LNHDA, SQIVND (reference sequence). The germline V and J ends were trimmed by 11 bases and 0 bases, with 11 bases remaining between them. CDR3 length: 13 amino acids. CDR3 region: CASMGDSNQPQHF. The CDR3 bases are TGTGCCTCGATGGGAGATAGCAATCAGCCCCAGCATTTT.

This clonotype was picked up many times. The rearrangement joins TRBV7-2 to TRBJ1-5; weak D call: TRBD1 (5 bases). V lost 3 bases to trimming and J lost 9 bases, with 12 bases between them. From germline, CDR1 is SGHTA and CDR2 FQGNSA. This CDR3 comprises 13 residues. The CDR3 region is CASSFPGGRPQHF. The CDR3 DNA sequence: TGTGCCAGCAGCTTTCCCGGGGGGAGGCCCCAGCATTTT.

This clonotype occurred once. One end of the junction does not line up with germline, which may come from a read error. V is TRBV24-1 and J is TRBJ2-5; D perhaps matches TRBD1 (5 bases). CDR1 and CDR2 (germline): KGHDR, SFDVKD. CDR3 length equals 13 residues. For the CDR3, the DNA is TGTGCCACCAGTGAGGGGCGCGGAGAGATCCAGTACTTC. As protein: CATSEGRGEIQYF.

This clonotype was observed a single time. The chain couples TRBV25-1 to TRBJ1-2; D might be TRBD1 (5 bases). CDR3 length: 13 residues. The V gene lost 6 bases and the J gene lost 7 bases, with 15 bases spanning the gap. CDR1 and CDR2 from the germline V gene are MGHDK and SYGVNS. The DNA of the CDR3 is TGTGCCAGCAGAGATATCCAGGGATCTGGCTACACCTTC. Encoded protein: CASRDIQGSGYTF.

The chain combines TRBV29-1 with TRBJ2-2, with TRBD2 identical over 10 bases. This CDR3 has 14 residues. Germline assignment: CDR1 SQVTM and CDR2 ANQGSEA. Trimming at V came to 6 bases and at J to 4 bases, leaving 5 bases not matched to a gene. DNA of the CDR3: TGCAGCGTAGGACTAGCGGACCCCACCGGGGAGCTGTTTTTT. Its translation is CSVGLADPTGELFF.